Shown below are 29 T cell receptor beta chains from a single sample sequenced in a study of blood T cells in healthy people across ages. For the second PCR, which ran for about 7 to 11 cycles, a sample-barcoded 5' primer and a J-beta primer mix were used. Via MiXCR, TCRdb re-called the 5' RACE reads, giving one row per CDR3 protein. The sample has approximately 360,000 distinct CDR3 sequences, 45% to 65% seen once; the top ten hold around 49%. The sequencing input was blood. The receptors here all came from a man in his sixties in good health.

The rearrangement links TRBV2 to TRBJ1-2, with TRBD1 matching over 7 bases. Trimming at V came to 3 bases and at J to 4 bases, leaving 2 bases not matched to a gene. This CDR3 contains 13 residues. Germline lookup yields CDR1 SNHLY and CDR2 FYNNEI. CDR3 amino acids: CASSDDRVYGYTF. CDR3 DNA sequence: TGTGCCAGCAGTGACGACAGGGTCTATGGCTACACCTTC. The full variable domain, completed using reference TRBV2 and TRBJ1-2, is EPEVTQTPSHQVTQMGQEVILRCVPISNHLYFYWYRQILGQKVEFLVSFYNNEISEKSEIFDDQFSVERPDGSNFTLKIRSTKLEDSAMYFCASSDDRVYGYTFGSGTRLTVV.

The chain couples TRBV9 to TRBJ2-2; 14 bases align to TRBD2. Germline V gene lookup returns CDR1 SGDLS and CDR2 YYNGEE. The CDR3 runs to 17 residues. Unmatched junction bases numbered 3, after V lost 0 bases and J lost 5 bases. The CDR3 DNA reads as TGTGCCAGCAGCGTAGGACTAGCGGGGGGGCCAACCGGGGAGCTGTTTTTT. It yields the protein CASSVGLAGGPTGELFF.

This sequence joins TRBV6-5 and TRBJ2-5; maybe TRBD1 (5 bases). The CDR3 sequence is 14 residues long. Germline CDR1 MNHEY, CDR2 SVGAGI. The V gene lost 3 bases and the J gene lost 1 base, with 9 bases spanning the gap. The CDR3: CASSYRGSQETQYF. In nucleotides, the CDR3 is TGTGCCAGCAGTTATAGGGGCAGCCAAGAGACCCAGTACTTC.

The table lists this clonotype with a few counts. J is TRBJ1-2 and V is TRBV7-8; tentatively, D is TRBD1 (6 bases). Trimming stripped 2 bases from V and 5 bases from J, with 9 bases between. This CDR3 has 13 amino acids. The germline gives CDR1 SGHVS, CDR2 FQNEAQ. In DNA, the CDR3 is TGTGCCAGCAGCTTAACTGGACAGTATGGCTACACCTTC. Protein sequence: CASSLTGQYGYTF.

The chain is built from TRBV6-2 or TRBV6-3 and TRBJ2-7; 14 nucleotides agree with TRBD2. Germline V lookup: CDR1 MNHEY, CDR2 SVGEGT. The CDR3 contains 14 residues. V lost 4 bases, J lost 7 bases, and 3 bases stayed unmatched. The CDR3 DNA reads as TGTGCCAGCAGTTGGGGACTAGCGGGAGTAGAGCAGTACTTC. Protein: CASSWGLAGVEQYF.

CDR3 sequence reads: CASSPGRQNNEQYF. CDR3 in DNA: TGTGCCAGCAGTCCGGGACGGCAGAACAATGAGCAGTACTTC. The chain carries TRBV27 and TRBJ2-1, with D perhaps TRBD1 or TRBD2 (5 bases each). The tail of the sequence fits TRBJ2-7 better, so the J call may be wrong. The length of the CDR3 is 14 residues. In germline, CDR1 is MNHEY, CDR2 SMNVEV (reference sequence).

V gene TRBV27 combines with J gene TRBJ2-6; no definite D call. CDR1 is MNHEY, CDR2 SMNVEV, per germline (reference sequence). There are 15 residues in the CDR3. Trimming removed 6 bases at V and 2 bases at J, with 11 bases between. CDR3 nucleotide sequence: TGTGCCAGCAGACAGTCCTGGGCTGGGGCCAACGTCCTGACTTTC. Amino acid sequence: CASRQSWAGANVLTF.

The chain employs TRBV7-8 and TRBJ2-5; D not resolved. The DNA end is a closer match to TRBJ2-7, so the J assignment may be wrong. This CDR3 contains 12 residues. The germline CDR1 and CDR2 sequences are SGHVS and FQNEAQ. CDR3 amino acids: CASSSQSVEQYF. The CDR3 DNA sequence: TGTGCCAGCAGCTCTCAGTCAGTCGAGCAGTACTTC.

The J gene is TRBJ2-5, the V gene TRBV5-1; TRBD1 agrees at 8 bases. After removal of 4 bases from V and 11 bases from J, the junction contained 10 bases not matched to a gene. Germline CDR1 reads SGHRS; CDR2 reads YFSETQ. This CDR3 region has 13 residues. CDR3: CASSTTGGNEQYF. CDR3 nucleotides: TGCGCCAGCAGCACAACAGGGGGGAATGAGCAGTACTTC.

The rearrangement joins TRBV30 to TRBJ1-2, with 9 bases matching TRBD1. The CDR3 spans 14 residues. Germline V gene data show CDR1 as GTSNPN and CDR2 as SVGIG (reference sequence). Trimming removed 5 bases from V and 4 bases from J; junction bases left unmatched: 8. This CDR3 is CAWVKPDRGYGYTF. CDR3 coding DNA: TGTGCCTGGGTCAAACCGGACAGGGGCTATGGCTACACCTTC.

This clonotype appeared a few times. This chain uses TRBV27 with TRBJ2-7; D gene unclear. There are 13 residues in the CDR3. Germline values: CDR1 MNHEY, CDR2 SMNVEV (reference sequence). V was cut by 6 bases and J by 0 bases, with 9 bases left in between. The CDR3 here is CASSQILSYEQYF. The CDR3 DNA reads TGTGCCAGCAGCCAAATCCTCTCCTACGAGCAGTACTTC.

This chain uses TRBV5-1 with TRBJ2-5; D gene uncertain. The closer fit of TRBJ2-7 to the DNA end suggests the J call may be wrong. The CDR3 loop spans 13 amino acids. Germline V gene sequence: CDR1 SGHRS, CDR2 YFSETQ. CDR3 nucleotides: TGCGCCAGCAGCTTGGAGCCAACCTACGAGCAGTACTTC. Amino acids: CASSLEPTYEQYF.

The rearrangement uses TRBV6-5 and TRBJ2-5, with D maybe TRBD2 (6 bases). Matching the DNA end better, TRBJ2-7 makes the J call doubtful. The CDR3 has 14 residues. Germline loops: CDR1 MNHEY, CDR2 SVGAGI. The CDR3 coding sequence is TGTGCCAGCAGTGACCGGGACTCCTTATACGAGCAGTACTTC. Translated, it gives CASSDRDSLYEQYF.

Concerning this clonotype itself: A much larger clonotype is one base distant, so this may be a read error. CDR3 bases: TGCGCCAGCAGCCAAGATTCCACTAACGAGGGTGAGCAGTTCTTC. This encodes CASSQDSTNEGEQFF. The chain combines TRBV4-1 with TRBJ2-1; possibly TRBD2 for D (5 bases). Trimming removed 0 bases from V and 9 bases from J, with 15 bases in between. The V gene's germline CDR1 is MGHRA and CDR2 YSYEKL. The CDR3 runs to 15 residues.

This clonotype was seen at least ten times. The CDR3 coding sequence is TGTGCCAGCAGCCGAAGGCCTAGCGGGGGGCAAGAGACCCAGTACTTC. Translated, it gives CASSRRPSGGQETQYF. The chain uses TRBV3-1 and TRBJ2-5, with 11 bases aligning to TRBD2. The CDR3 is made up of 16 amino acids. Germline-derived CDR1 and CDR2 are LGHDT and YNNKEL (reference sequence). Unmatched junction bases numbered 6, after V lost 4 bases and J lost 2 bases.

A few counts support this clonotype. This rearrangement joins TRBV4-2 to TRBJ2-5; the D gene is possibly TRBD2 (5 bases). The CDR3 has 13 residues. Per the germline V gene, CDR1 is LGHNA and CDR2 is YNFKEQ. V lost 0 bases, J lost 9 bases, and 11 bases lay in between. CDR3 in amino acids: CASSQDAERAQYF. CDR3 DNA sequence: TGTGCCAGCAGCCAAGATGCAGAGAGGGCCCAGTACTTC.

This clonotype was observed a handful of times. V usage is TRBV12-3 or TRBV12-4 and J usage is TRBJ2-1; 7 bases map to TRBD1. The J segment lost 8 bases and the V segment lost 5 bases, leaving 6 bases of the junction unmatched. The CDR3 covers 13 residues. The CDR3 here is CASSPTGEYEQFF. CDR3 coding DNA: TGTGCCAGCAGTCCAACAGGGGAGTATGAGCAGTTCTTC.

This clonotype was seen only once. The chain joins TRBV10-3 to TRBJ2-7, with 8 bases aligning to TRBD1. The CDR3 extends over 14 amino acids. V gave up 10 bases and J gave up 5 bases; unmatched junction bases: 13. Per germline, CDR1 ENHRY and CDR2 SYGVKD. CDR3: CASTQSGGVHEQYF. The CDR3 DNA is TGTGCCAGCACCCAATCAGGGGGCGTACACGAGCAGTACTTC.

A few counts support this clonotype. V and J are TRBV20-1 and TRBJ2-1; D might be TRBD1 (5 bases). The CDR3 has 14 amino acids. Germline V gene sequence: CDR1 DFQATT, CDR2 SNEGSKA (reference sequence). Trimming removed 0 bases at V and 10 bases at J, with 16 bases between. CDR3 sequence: CSARDPGHTREQFF. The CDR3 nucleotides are TGCAGTGCTAGAGACCCCGGACACACCCGCGAGCAGTTCTTC.

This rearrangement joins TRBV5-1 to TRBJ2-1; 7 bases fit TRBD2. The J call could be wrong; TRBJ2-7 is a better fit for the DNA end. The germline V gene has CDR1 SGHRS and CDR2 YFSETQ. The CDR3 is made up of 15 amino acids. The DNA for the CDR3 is TGCGCCAGCAGCTTGGGGGACTACACTTACAATGAGCAGTACTTC. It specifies CASSLGDYTYNEQYF.

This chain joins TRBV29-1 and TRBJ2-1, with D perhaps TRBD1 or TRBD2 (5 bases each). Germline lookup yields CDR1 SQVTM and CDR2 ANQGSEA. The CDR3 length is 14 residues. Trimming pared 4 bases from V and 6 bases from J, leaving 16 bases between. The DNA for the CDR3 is TGCAGCGTTGGGGGGAACACTCTGGGCAATGAGCAGTTCTTC. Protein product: CSVGGNTLGNEQFF.

The CDR3 reads CATLGQGYEQYF. Written as DNA, the CDR3 is TGTGCCACCCTGGGACAGGGGTACGAGCAGTACTTC. The chain combines TRBV10-3 with TRBJ2-5, with 10 bases that match TRBD1. The end of the DNA is better explained by TRBJ2-7, so the J call may be wrong. This CDR3 has 12 residues. Germline V gives CDR1 ENHRY, CDR2 SYGVKD.

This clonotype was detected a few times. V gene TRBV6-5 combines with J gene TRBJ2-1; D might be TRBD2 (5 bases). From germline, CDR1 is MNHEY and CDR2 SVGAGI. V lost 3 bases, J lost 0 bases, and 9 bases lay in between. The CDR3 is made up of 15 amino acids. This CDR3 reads CASSYHRDSYNEQFF. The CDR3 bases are TGTGCCAGCAGTTATCATCGGGACTCCTACAATGAGCAGTTCTTC.

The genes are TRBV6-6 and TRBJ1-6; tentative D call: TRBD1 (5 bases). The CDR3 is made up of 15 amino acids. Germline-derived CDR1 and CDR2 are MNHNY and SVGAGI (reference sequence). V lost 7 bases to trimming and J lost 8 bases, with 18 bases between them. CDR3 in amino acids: CASNSNTGGYSPLHF. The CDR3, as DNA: TGTGCCAGCAACTCTAACACCGGGGGATATTCACCCCTCCACTTT.

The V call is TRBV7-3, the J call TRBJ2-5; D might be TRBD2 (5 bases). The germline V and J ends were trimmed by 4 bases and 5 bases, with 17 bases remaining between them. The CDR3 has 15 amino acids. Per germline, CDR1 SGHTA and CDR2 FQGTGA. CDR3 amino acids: CASSSLGEVAETQYF. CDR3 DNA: TGTGCCAGCAGCTCCCTCGGGGAAGTCGCGGAGACCCAGTACTTC.

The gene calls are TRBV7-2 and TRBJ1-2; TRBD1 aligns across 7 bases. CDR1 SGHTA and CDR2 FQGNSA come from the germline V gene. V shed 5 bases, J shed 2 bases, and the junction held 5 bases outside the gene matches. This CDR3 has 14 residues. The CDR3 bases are TGTGCCAGCAGCCCACCGGGACAGAACTATGGCTACACCTTC. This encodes CASSPPGQNYGYTF.

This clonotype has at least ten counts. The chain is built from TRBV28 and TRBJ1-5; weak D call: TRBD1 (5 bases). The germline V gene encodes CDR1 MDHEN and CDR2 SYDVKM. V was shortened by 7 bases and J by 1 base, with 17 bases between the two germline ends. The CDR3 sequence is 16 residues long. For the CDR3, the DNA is TGTGCCAGCACCACCCCGGCAGGGCGAAGCAATCAGCCCCAGCATTTT. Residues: CASTTPAGRSNQPQHF.

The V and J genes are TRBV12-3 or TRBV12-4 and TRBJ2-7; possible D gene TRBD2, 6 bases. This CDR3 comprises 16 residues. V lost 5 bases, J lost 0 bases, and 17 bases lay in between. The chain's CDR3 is CASSPEGRASSYEQYF. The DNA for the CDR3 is TGTGCCAGCAGTCCGGAGGGACGAGCTAGCTCCTACGAGCAGTACTTC.

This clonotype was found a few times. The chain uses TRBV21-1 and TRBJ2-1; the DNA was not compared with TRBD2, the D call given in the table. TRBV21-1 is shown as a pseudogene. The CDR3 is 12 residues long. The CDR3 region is CASIPLAGGKFF. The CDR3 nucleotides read TGTGCCAGCATCCCACTAGCGGGAGGGAAGTTCTTC.